This T cell receptor (beta chain) came from a study of STAT3 mutations in large granular lymphocyte leukemia. Details on this clone: Its specificity is not known.

Study-wide points: In T-cell large granular lymphocyte leukemia, about half of patients showed multiple immunodominant subclonotypes. Variable sampling intervals and differing treatment regimens complicated linking therapy response to TCR clonal burden changes.

CDR3 length: 15 amino acids. The germline CDR1 and CDR2 sequences are SGHTA and FQGNSA. Unmatched junction bases numbered 10, after V lost 5 bases and J lost 4 bases. Profiling relied on immunoSEQ multiplex PCR, and the TCRdb table lists in-frame clones only, not all of them. The sample includes roughly 38,000 clones, roughly 84% of them seen just once. Sequenced sample: PBMCs. The receptor comes from a human donor with T large granular lymphocyte leukemia. Some clones in this sample may be carry-over from other donors' samples. V is TRBV7-2 and J is TRBJ2-7, with TRBD1 matching over 8 bases. The CDR3 is CASSQTPTGVYEQYF. CDR3 sequence (DNA): TGTGCCAGCAGCCAAACCCCGACAGGGGTGTACGAGCAGTACTTC.